This is a list of T cell receptor beta chains from one sample in a study of neurological immune-mediated disorders. TCRdb reprocessed the 5' RACE reads with MiXCR, giving one entry per CDR3 protein. The sample includes 50,000 to 70,000 distinct CDR3 sequences, 12% seen only once; the top ten take about 11%. Sequenced sample: PBMCs. Every receptor here comes from a woman between 55 and 75 years old with HTLV-1-associated myelopathy (HAM/TSP). Each CDR3 is given with its conserved first and last residue. A D gene is named only where the DNA matches it firmly. A row's size may be missing; if present it is once, few, many or a size class.

CDR3 protein: CATSRDGSSDEKLFF
CDR3 DNA: TGTGCCACCAGCAGAGATGGCAGTAGCGACGAAAAACTGTTTTTT
clone size: many
CDR3 length: 15
J gene: TRBJ1-4
D gene: .
V gene: TRBV15

CDR3 protein: CASSLVVKLAGGRYYEQYF
CDR3 DNA: TGCGCCAGCAGCTTGGTAGTGAAACTAGCGGGAGGACGTTACTACGAGCAGTACTTC
clone size: many
CDR3 length: 19
J gene: TRBJ2-7
D gene: TRBD2
V gene: TRBV5-1

CDR3 protein: CSAKAIEGGYGYTF
CDR3 DNA: TGCAGTGCTAAAGCGATCGAGGGTGGCTATGGCTACACCTTC
clone size: many
CDR3 length: 14
J gene: TRBJ1-2
D gene: .
V gene: TRBV20-1

CDR3 protein: CASSLAGTGEVFF
CDR3 DNA: TGCGCCAGCAGCTTGGCCGGGACAGGTGAAGTTTTCTTT
clone size: .
CDR3 length: 13
J gene: TRBJ1-1
D gene: TRBD1
V gene: TRBV5-1

CDR3 protein: CASSLEGRNTIYF
CDR3 DNA: TGTGCCAGCAGCTTAGAAGGTCGGAATACCATATATTTT
clone size: many
CDR3 length: 13
J gene: TRBJ1-3
D gene: .
V gene: TRBV11-2

CDR3 protein: CASSYSGSGRAYEQYF
CDR3 DNA: TGTGCCAGCAGCTACTCAGGAAGCGGGAGGGCCTACGAGCAGTACTTC
clone size: many
CDR3 length: 16
J gene: TRBJ2-7
D gene: TRBD2
V gene: TRBV7-9

CDR3 protein: CASSLYRVTGELFF
CDR3 DNA: TGTGCCAGCAGTTTATACAGGGTCACCGGGGAGCTGTTTTTT
clone size: many
CDR3 length: 14
J gene: TRBJ2-2
D gene: .
V gene: TRBV12-3/TRBV12-4

CDR3 protein: CASSSPSVPNYEQYF
CDR3 DNA: TGTGCCAGCAGTTCCCCTAGCGTCCCCAACTACGAGCAGTACTTC
clone size: .
CDR3 length: 15
J gene: TRBJ2-7
D gene: .
V gene: TRBV28

CDR3 protein: CASSRALAGVIYEQYF
CDR3 DNA: TGTGCCAGCAGCCGGGCCCTAGCGGGAGTTATCTACGAGCAGTACTTC
clone size: many
CDR3 length: 16
J gene: TRBJ2-7
D gene: TRBD2
V gene: TRBV14

CDR3 protein: CASSLGGPLVEQFF
CDR3 DNA: TGTGCCAGCAGCTTAGGAGGGCCTTTAGTTGAGCAGTTCTTC
clone size: many
CDR3 length: 14
J gene: TRBJ2-1
D gene: .
V gene: TRBV11-2

CDR3 protein: CATSDGRDIKQYF
CDR3 DNA: TGTGCCACCAGTGACGGACGGGACATAAAACAGTACTTC
clone size: many
CDR3 length: 13
J gene: TRBJ2-7
D gene: .
V gene: TRBV24-1

CDR3 protein: CASSSGRGEYGNEQFF
CDR3 DNA: TGTGCCAGCAGCTCAGGACGGGGAGAGTATGGCAATGAGCAGTTCTTC
clone size: many
CDR3 length: 16
J gene: TRBJ2-1
D gene: .
V gene: TRBV12-3/TRBV12-4

CDR3 protein: CSARGGNEQFF
CDR3 DNA: TGCAGCGCCCGAGGGGGCAATGAGCAGTTCTTC
clone size: many
CDR3 length: 11
J gene: TRBJ2-1
D gene: .
V gene: TRBV29-1

CDR3 protein: CASSLGEQYF
CDR3 DNA: TGTGCCAGCAGCTTGGGCGAGCAGTACTTC
clone size: many
CDR3 length: 10
J gene: TRBJ2-7
D gene: .
V gene: TRBV7-9

CDR3 protein: CSARSARAAQETQYF
CDR3 DNA: TGCAGTGCTAGATCTGCAAGGGCAGCCCAAGAGACCCAGTACTTC
clone size: many
CDR3 length: 15
J gene: TRBJ2-5
D gene: .
V gene: TRBV20-1

CDR3 protein: CASSQRRELGGELFF
CDR3 DNA: TGTGCCAGCAGCCAACGACGGGAGTTAGGCGGGGAGCTGTTTTTT
clone size: many
CDR3 length: 15
J gene: TRBJ2-2
D gene: .
V gene: TRBV3-1

CDR3 protein: CASSLGGGTDTQYF
CDR3 DNA: TGCGCCAGCAGCCTGGGGGGAGGAACAGATACGCAGTATTTT
clone size: many
CDR3 length: 14
J gene: TRBJ2-3
D gene: .
V gene: TRBV4-1

CDR3 protein: CSARDRQALGNSPLHF
CDR3 DNA: TGCAGTGCTAGAGATCGGCAGGCCCTAGGAAATTCACCCCTCCACTTT
clone size: many
CDR3 length: 16
J gene: TRBJ1-6
D gene: .
V gene: TRBV20-1

CDR3 protein: CASSERQGGDEQYF
CDR3 DNA: TGCGCCAGCAGCGAAAGACAGGGGGGCGACGAGCAGTACTTC
clone size: many
CDR3 length: 14
J gene: TRBJ2-7
D gene: TRBD1
V gene: TRBV5-1

CDR3 protein: CASSDRDFTEAFF
CDR3 DNA: TGTGCCAGCAGTGACAGGGACTTCACTGAAGCTTTCTTT
clone size: many
CDR3 length: 13
J gene: TRBJ1-1
D gene: .
V gene: TRBV2

CDR3 protein: CASSGLAGAGELFF
CDR3 DNA: TGTGCCAGCAGCGGGCTAGCGGGAGCCGGGGAGCTGTTTTTT
clone size: many
CDR3 length: 14
J gene: TRBJ2-2
D gene: TRBD2
V gene: TRBV3-1

CDR3 protein: CASSFSGGSTDTQYF
CDR3 DNA: TGCGCCAGCAGCTTTTCAGGGGGCAGCACAGATACGCAGTATTTT
clone size: many
CDR3 length: 15
J gene: TRBJ2-3
D gene: TRBD1
V gene: TRBV5-1

CDR3 protein: CASSKALLGRLLSSYEQYF
CDR3 DNA: TGTGCCAGCAGCAAAGCGCTTTTAGGAAGGCTATTGAGCTCCTACGAGCAGTACTTC
clone size: many
CDR3 length: 19
J gene: TRBJ2-7
D gene: .
V gene: TRBV21-1